A selection of T cell receptor beta chains follows, all from one sample in a study of blood T cell repertoires in COVID-19. Profiled with immunoSEQ multiplex PCR; TCRdb holds only in-frame clones, not every one. The table shows more than 200,000 clones, with 70% to 90% occurring only once. The specimen sequenced was peripheral blood. These receptors were obtained from a woman aged 60-75 years with COVID-19, enrolled during active disease. Both conserved end residues are part of each CDR3. D genes are given only for firm matches. The size entry is marked missing in some rows and otherwise reads once, few, many or a size class.

size	V	J	D	DNA	CDR3
.	TRBV27	TRBJ2-2	TRBD2	TGTGCCAGCAGCAGGACTCTAGCGGGAACCTACGGGGAGCTGTTTTTT	CASSRTLAGTYGELFF
.	TRBV6-6	TRBJ1-1	TRBD1	TGTGCCAGCAGTTTAAACAGGGGTAGCACTGAAGCTTTCTTT	CASSLNRGSTEAFF
.	TRBV9	TRBJ1-3	.	TGTGCCAGCAGCGTCGTTGCGGGAAACACCATATATTTT	CASSVVAGNTIYF
few	TRBV28	TRBJ2-7	.	TGTGCCAGCAGTGCCGGGGAACTCTACGAGCAGTACTTC	CASSAGELYEQYF
.	TRBV6-5	TRBJ1-6	TRBD1	TGTGCCACCACAGACAGGGTAGATTCACCCCTCCACTTT	CATTDRVDSPLHF
.	TRBV6-5	TRBJ1-1	TRBD1	TGTGCCAGCAGATCAGGACAGGGGGACACTGAAGCTTTCTTT	CASRSGQGDTEAFF
.	TRBV21-1	TRBJ2-2	.	TGTGCCAGATCTAGCGGGAGGGCTATGGGGTCCGGGGAGCTGTTTTTT	CARSSGRAMGSGELFF
.	TRBV2	TRBJ2-5	TRBD1	TGTGCCAGCAGTGAGAGTCAGGGGGACGCGGAGACCCAGTACTTC	CASSESQGDAETQYF
.	TRBV6-6	TRBJ2-1	TRBD2	TGTGCCAGCAGTCAACCCCGACTAGCGGGAGGGGATGAGCAGTTCTTC	CASSQPRLAGGDEQFF
.	TRBV28	TRBJ1-1	.	TGTGCCAGCAGTCCCAGTACCAACACTGAAGCTTTCTTT	CASSPSTNTEAFF
.	TRBV12-3/TRBV12-4	TRBJ1-2	.	TGTGCCAGCAGCCCCCAGGGGAACTATGGCTACACCTTC	CASSPQGNYGYTF
few	TRBV5-1	TRBJ1-2	.	TGCGCCAGCAGCTTGGAGGGGGTTTATGACTACACCTTC	CASSLEGVYDYTF
many	TRBV23-1	TRBJ1-3	.	TGCGCCAGCAGTCAATCCAGCTCTGGAAACACCATATATTTT	CASSQSSSGNTIYF
.	TRBV21-1	TRBJ2-1	.	TGTGCCAGCAGCATCGGGACAGTCAAGCGGGGGAATGAGCAGTTCTTC	CASSIGTVKRGNEQFF
.	TRBV28	TRBJ2-6	.	TGTGCCAGCAGATCCTTGGGCAGGGCTGGGGCCAACGTCCTGACTTTC	CASRSLGRAGANVLTF
.	TRBV6-2/TRBV6-3	TRBJ1-2	.	TGTGCCAGCAGTTCCCGTCAGGGGCCTCGACTTGACTATGGCTACACCTTC	CASSSRQGPRLDYGYTF
.	TRBV27	TRBJ2-1	.	TGTGCCAGCACCAAAATGGCGGGAACACGGAAGTCCTACAATGAGCAGTTCTTC	CASTKMAGTRKSYNEQFF
.	TRBV24-1	TRBJ2-3	TRBD1	TGTGCCACGGGTCCACCCGGGACAGAGGCTACGCAGTATTTT	CATGPPGTEATQYF
.	TRBV6-2/TRBV6-3	TRBJ2-5	.	TGTGCCAGCAGTTGGAGGGAGACCCAGTACTTC	CASSWRETQYF
many	TRBV7-9	TRBJ2-2	.	TGTGCCAGCAGCTTAGCGCGCTCTCGAGGGGAGCTGTTTTTT	CASSLARSRGELFF
.	TRBV28	TRBJ2-1	TRBD2	TGTGCCAGCTTATCGACCGGGACTAGGACCAATGAGCAGTTCTTC	CASLSTGTRTNEQFF
.	TRBV13	TRBJ1-2	TRBD1	TGTGCCAGCAGCTCGGGAGGCCAGGGGGCGGATGGCTACACCTTC	CASSSGGQGADGYTF
.	TRBV19	TRBJ2-2	TRBD2	TGTGCCAGTAGTATATCCGCGGGGGGCACGAACACCGGGGAGCTGTTTTTT	CASSISAGGTNTGELFF
.	TRBV7-2	TRBJ2-7	.	TGTGCCAGCAGCCCCAACTCCTACGAGCAGTACTTC	CASSPNSYEQYF
.	TRBV5-1	TRBJ2-3	TRBD1	TGCGCCAGCAGCTCCCAAAGCCTGGACAGGGGCACAGATACGCAGTATTTT	CASSSQSLDRGTDTQYF
.	TRBV19	TRBJ1-2	.	TGTGCCAGTAGTAGGGGACACTCAAACTATGGCTACACCTTC	CASSRGHSNYGYTF
.	TRBV3-1/TRBV3-2	TRBJ2-2	.	TGTGCCAGCAGCCCCTTGATGGATAGCGAGAACACCGGGGAGCTGTTTTTT	CASSPLMDSENTGELFF
.	TRBV19	TRBJ2-1	.	TGTGCCAGTAGTATAGATCTGGTTGGTAGCGGTACTAGTTATGAGCAGTTCTTC	CASSIDLVGSGTSYEQFF
.	TRBV7-3	TRBJ2-5	.	TGTGCCAGCAGCTTTCGCGGGACGTACCAAGAGACCCAGTACTTC	CASSFRGTYQETQYF
.	TRBV9	TRBJ1-4	.	TGTGCCAGCAGCGTATCGGGTTTTGGGGAAAAACTGTTTTTT	CASSVSGFGEKLFF
.	TRBV10-2	TRBJ2-7	.	TGCGCCAGCAGTGAAGGGCTGGCAGGGTCGTGGGCGGCCTCCTACGAGCAGTACTTC	CASSEGLAGSWAASYEQYF
.	TRBV28	TRBJ1-2	.	TGTGCCAGCAGTTTAAGGAGGGCTAACTATGGCTACACCTTC	CASSLRRANYGYTF
.	TRBV9	TRBJ1-6	.	TGTGCCAGCAGCGTTAACAGTAATTCACCCCTCCACTTT	CASSVNSNSPLHF
.	TRBV28	TRBJ2-3	.	TGTGCCAGCAGTCCTACTAGACGACCGGATACGCAGTATTTT	CASSPTRRPDTQYF
.	TRBV6-2/TRBV6-3	TRBJ2-5	TRBD2	TGTGCCAGCAGTTACTCGACAGCGGGAAACAGGGAGACCCAGTACTTC	CASSYSTAGNRETQYF
.	TRBV5-1	TRBJ1-1	TRBD1	TGCGCCAGCAGCTTGGGTCCGGGACAGGGAGGATCGGTAGAAGCTTTCTTT	CASSLGPGQGGSVEAFF
.	TRBV24-1	TRBJ2-3	.	TGTGCCACCAATCAGGGTACGCAGTATTTT	CATNQGTQYF
.	TRBV6-2/TRBV6-3	TRBJ2-3	TRBD2	TGTGCCAGCAGTTACTCCCAGCGGGAGGTACCGCAGTATTTT	CASSYSQREVPQYF
.	TRBV24-1	TRBJ1-2	.	TGTGCCACCAGTGACCCCCAGACAGGTTATGGCTACACCTTC	CATSDPQTGYGYTF
.	TRBV6-2/TRBV6-3	TRBJ1-5	.	TGTGCCAGCAGCCAACCGAGTGGTGTGGGCAATCAGCCCCAGCATTTT	CASSQPSGVGNQPQHF
.	TRBV10-3	TRBJ2-7	.	TGTGCCATCAGTGTGAACCTGGGCACTGGAGGGGACGAGCAGTACTTC	CAISVNLGTGGDEQYF
.	TRBV28	TRBJ1-1	.	TGTGCCAGCAGTTTATGGCTAGGTGGAGGGCGAGGGAACACTGAAGCTTTCTTT	CASSLWLGGGRGNTEAFF
.	TRBV19	TRBJ1-3	.	TGTGCCAGTACTTCCCCCCCCGGGAGAACTGGAAACACCATATATTTT	CASTSPPGRTGNTIYF
.	TRBV19	TRBJ1-5	.	TGTGCCAGTAGTATAGGGCAGAATAGCAATCAGCCCCAGCATTTT	CASSIGQNSNQPQHF
.	TRBV7-9	TRBJ2-3	.	TGTGCCAGCAGCTTAACGCGGGGAACAGATACGCAGTATTTT	CASSLTRGTDTQYF
.	TRBV11-2	TRBJ1-3	TRBD1	TGTGCCAGCAGCCGGACAGGCAGTGGAAACACCATATATTTT	CASSRTGSGNTIYF